This TCR beta chain was sequenced for a study of shared clonotypes between healthy human individuals. About the research overall: Each donor had three CD4 naive, three CD4 memory, two CD8 naive and one CD8 memory plate. Study-wide results and caveats: Incompleteness in sorted-subset sequencing, despite large depth, was shown by rarefaction.

It was into CD45RA+ naive and CD45RA-negative memory subsets that the CD4+ cells were split. Several immunoSEQ plates held equal portions of the genomic DNA taken from each subset. Produced via immunoSEQ multiplex PCR; TCRdb's table is partial and in-frame only. The sample records 950,000 to 1,300,000 clones, about 80% being singletons. In the case of this clone: Its antigen is undetermined.

Germline V gene sequence: CDR1 MDHEN, CDR2 SYDVKM. The length of the CDR3 is 13 residues. Trimming shortened V by 6 bases and J by 8 bases, and 16 bases separated the two germline ends. This TCR was recovered from a man between 18 and 35 years old in good health. The V and J genes are TRBV28 and TRBJ1-2, with D hard to call. The sequencing sample was made of memory CD4+ T cells sorted from blood. The subset here: CD45RA-negative fraction. The CDR3 sequence is CASRDTARSGYTF. For the CDR3, the DNA is TGTGCCAGCAGGGATACTGCGAGGTCAGGCTACACCTTC.